This TCR beta chain derives from a study of CD8+ T cells in alopecia areata. cDNA reverse transcribed from extracted RNA served as the sequencing template. Data came from immunoSEQ multiplex PCR; TCRdb stores just in-frame clones and leaves some out. The table shows 93,000 or so clones, with 85% to 90% occurring only once. The CDR3 spans 15 residues. V was clipped by 5 bases and J by 6 bases; unmatched bases: 6. The germline CDR1 and CDR2 sequences are SGHTA and FQGNSA. Treatment described: oral pan-JAK inhibitor, 5-10 mg twice daily. Peripheral blood samples and lesional scalp punch biopsies were obtained from alopecia areata patients.

This TCR came from a human donor with alopecia areata. Here the sequenced sample was CD8+ T cells sorted from blood, taken between weeks 30 and 35, from a patient treated with tofacitinib. This rearrangement joins TRBV7-2 to TRBJ2-1, with 11 bases identical to TRBD2. CDR3 nucleotide sequence: TGTGCCAGCAGCCTGCTGCTAGCGGGGGGCAATGAGCAGTTCTTC. Translation: CASSLLLAGGNEQFF.